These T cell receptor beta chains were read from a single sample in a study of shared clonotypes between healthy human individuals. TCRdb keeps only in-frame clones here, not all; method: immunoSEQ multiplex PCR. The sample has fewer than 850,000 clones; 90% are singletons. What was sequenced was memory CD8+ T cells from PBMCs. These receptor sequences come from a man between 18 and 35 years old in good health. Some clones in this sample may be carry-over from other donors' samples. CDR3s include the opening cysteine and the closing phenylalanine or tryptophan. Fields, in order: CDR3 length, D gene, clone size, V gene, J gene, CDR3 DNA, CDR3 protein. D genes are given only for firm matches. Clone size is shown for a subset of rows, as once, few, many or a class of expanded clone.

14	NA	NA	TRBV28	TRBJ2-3	TGTGCCAGCAGTTTAGTAGGGAGCACAGATACGCAGTATTTT	CASSLVGSTDTQYF
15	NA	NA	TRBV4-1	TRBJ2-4	TGCGCCAGCGGCCAACCCGGAGAACAGGGCAACATTCAGTACTTC	CASGQPGEQGNIQYF
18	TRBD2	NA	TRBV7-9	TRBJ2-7	TGTGCCAGCAGCTTTAGGTCCTTAGCGGGAGCTAGCTCCTACGAGCAGTACTTC	CASSFRSLAGASSYEQYF
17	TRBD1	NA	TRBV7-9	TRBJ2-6	TGTGCCAGCAGCTTACGGGACAGATACTCTGGGGCCAACGTCCTGACTTTC	CASSLRDRYSGANVLTF
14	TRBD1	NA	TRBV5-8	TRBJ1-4	TGTGCCAGCAGTTACGACAGGGGTTTTGAAAAACTGTTTTTT	CASSYDRGFEKLFF
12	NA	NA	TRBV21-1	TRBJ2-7	TGTGCCAGCAAGGCTGCATCCTACGAGCAGTACTTC	CASKAASYEQYF
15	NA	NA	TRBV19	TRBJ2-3	TGTGCCAGTAGCCTCGGGGTTTGGGGCACAGATACGCAGTATTTT	CASSLGVWGTDTQYF
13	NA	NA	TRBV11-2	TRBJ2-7	TGTGCCAGCAGCTTAGATCCGGACTACGAGCAGTACTTC	CASSLDPDYEQYF
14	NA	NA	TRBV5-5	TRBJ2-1	TGTGCCAGCAGCGACCCGGGACCCGACAATGAGCAGTTCTTC	CASSDPGPDNEQFF
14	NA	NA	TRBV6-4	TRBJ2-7	TGTGCCAGCAGCGAAAATAGCGGCTCCTACGAGCAGTACTTC	CASSENSGSYEQYF
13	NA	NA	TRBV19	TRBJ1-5	TGTGCCAGTAGTTTCGACCCTCTGTCGCCCCAGCATTTT	CASSFDPLSPQHF
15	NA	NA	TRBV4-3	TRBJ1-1	TGCGCCAGCAGCCAAGGTGTCAGGGGCAGGGCTGAAGCTTTCTTT	CASSQGVRGRAEAFF
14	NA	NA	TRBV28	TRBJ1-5	TGTGCCAGCAGTTTTAGCGGAGTCCAACAGCCCCAGCATTTT	CASSFSGVQQPQHF
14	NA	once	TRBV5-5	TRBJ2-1	TGTGCCAGCAGCTTGGCGGGCCAGCCCCATGAGCAGTTCTTC	CASSLAGQPHEQFF
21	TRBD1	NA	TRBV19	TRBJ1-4	TGTGCCAGTAGTATAGCTTCTGGGGACAGGGGACCTTCCGCAACTAATGAAAAACTGTTTTTT	CASSIASGDRGPSATNEKLFF
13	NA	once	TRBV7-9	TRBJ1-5	TGTGCCAGCAGCCCGGACGGCCGGGAGCCCCAGCATTTT	CASSPDGREPQHF
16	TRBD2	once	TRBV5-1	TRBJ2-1	TGCGCCAGCAGCTTGGCCTCGCTAGCGGGAAGTAATGAGCAGTTCTTC	CASSLASLAGSNEQFF
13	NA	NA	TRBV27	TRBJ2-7	TGTGCCAGCAGTTTAGGGCCTAGGGACGAGCAGTACTTC	CASSLGPRDEQYF
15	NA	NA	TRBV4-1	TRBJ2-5	TGCGCCAGCAGCCAAGATGCGAGGGACCAAGAGACCCAGTACTTC	CASSQDARDQETQYF
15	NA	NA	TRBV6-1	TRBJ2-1	TGTGCCAGCAGTGAAGGCGCGGGATCCTACAATGAGCAGTTCTTC	CASSEGAGSYNEQFF
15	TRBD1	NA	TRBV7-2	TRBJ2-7	TGTGCCAGCAGATTAAGGGGGCCTCTTCTCCACGAGCAGTACTTC	CASRLRGPLLHEQYF
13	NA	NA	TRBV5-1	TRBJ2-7	TGCGCCAGCAGCTTTACAAGGAACGACGAGCAGTACTTC	CASSFTRNDEQYF
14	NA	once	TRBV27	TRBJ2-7	TGTGCCAGCAGTTCCTGGGACGGAAGCTACGAGCAGTACTTC	CASSSWDGSYEQYF